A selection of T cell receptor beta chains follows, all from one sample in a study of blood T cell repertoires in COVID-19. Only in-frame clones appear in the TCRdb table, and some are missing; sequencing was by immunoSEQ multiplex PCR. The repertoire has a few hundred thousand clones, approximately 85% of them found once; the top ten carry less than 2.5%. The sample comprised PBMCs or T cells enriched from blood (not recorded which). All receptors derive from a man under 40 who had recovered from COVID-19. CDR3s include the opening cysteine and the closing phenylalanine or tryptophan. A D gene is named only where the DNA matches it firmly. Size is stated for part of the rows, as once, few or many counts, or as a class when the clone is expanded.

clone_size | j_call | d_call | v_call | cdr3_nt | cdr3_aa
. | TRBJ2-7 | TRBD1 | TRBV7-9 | TGTGCCAGCAGCTCTAGGACAGGGGGCGGCAAGGGGGAGCAGTACTTC | CASSSRTGGGKGEQYF
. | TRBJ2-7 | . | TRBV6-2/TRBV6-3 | TGTGCCAGCAGCCTAACGACAGCGTACGAGCAGTACTTC | CASSLTTAYEQYF
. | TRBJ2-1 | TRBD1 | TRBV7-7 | TGTGCTAGCAGTTTAGATTCGGGACAGCAGCAGTTCTTC | CASSLDSGQQQFF
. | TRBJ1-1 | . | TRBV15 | TGTGCCACCAGCAGAGTAACTGCTATGAACACTGAAGCTTTCTTT | CATSRVTAMNTEAFF
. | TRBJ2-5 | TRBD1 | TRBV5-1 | TGCGCCAGCAGCTTGGTTGGGACAGGGGGGGAGACCCAGTACTTC | CASSLVGTGGETQYF
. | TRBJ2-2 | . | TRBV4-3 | TGCGCCAGCAGCCAAGTTTGGCGGCAGAACACCGGGGAGCTGTTTTTT | CASSQVWRQNTGELFF
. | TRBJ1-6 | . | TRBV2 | TGTGCCAGCAGCAAAACAGGGTTAGATTCACCCCTCCACTTT | CASSKTGLDSPLHF
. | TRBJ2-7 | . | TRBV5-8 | TGTGCCAGCAGAGGAGGGTTCCGGGACAGAAGCTACGAGCAGTACTTC | CASRGGFRDRSYEQYF
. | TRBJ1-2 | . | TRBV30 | TGTGCAGCGGTGCGGTCGGCTTCTAACTATGGCTACACCTTC | CAAVRSASNYGYTF
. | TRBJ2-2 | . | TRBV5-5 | TGTGCCAGCAGCTTGTTGCCTTCTCGGCGGACCGGGGAGCTGTTTTTT | CASSLLPSRRTGELFF
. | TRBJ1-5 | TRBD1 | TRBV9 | TGTGCCAGCAGCGTAGGCGACAGGGGGGATCAGCCCCAGCATTTT | CASSVGDRGDQPQHF
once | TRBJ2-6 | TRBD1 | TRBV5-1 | TGCGCCAGCAGCCAGGACAGGACAAACTCTGGGGCCAACGTCCTGACTTTC | CASSQDRTNSGANVLTF
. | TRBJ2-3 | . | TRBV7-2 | TGTGCCAGCAGCTTAGATTTGGCGACAGATGGGACAGATACGCAGTATTTT | CASSLDLATDGTDTQYF
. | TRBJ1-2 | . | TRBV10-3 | TGTGCCATCAGTGAGGTCATGAACTATGGCTACACCTTC | CAISEVMNYGYTF
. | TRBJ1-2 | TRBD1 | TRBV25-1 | TGTGCCAGCAGTGAATCCAGGGGGGATGGCTACACCTTC | CASSESRGDGYTF
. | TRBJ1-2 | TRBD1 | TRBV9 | TGTGCCAGCAGCGTGAGTGGGGGTGACAGGGCGGGAGGCTACACCTTC | CASSVSGGDRAGGYTF
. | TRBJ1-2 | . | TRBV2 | TGTGCCAGAGCCCAGGGGTATGGCTACACCTTC | CARAQGYGYTF
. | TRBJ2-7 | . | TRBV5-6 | TGTGCCAGCAGCTTTAGCGGTTCTCACGAGCAGTACTTC | CASSFSGSHEQYF
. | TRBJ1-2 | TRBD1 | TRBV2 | TGTGCCAGCAGCATGACAGGGGGGAGGTATGGCTACACCTTC | CASSMTGGRYGYTF
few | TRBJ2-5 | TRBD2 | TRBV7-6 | TGTGCCAGCAGCCTGCAGACTAGCGGCCAAGAGACCCAGTACTTC | CASSLQTSGQETQYF
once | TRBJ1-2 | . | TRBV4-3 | TGCGCCAGCAGTCACACAGGGTCGGGATTTGGTGGCTACACCTTC | CASSHTGSGFGGYTF
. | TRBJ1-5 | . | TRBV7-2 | TGTGCCAGCAGCTCAACCGGGACAAAAAATCAGCCCCAGCATTTT | CASSSTGTKNQPQHF
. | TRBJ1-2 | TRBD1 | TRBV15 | TGTGCCACCAGCACCCGCAGGACAGGGAAGGCCTACACCTTC | CATSTRRTGKAYTF
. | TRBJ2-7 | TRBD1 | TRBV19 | TGTGCCAGTAGTATCGGTCCCGGGACAGGGGACGAGCAGTACTTC | CASSIGPGTGDEQYF
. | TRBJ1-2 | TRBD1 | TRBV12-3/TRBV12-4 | TGTGCCAGCAGTTTAACAGGGGCGGTTGGCTACACCTTC | CASSLTGAVGYTF
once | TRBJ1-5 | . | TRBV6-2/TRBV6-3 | TGTGCCAGCAGTTACCAGGGCATAAAGAATCAGCCCCAGCATTTT | CASSYQGIKNQPQHF